These T cell receptor beta chains were read from a single sample in a study of shared clonotypes between healthy human individuals. Generated by immunoSEQ multiplex PCR, the TCRdb table keeps only in-frame clones and is missing some. The table includes roughly 2.5 million clones, approximately 94% detected once. Specimen: naive CD4+ T cells sorted from blood. These receptors originate from a man aged 18 to 30 in good health. The CDR3 runs from the conserved cysteine through the conserved F or W. The D gene is left open where the match is weak. Size is stated for part of the rows, as once, few or many counts, or as a class when the clone is expanded.

D gene,clone size,V gene,J gene,CDR3 DNA,CDR3 protein
.,.,TRBV5-5,TRBJ1-3,TGTGCCAGCAGCTTGGCCTGGCAGGTGGGGGGAAACACCATATATTTT,CASSLAWQVGGNTIYF
.,.,TRBV7-2,TRBJ1-3,TGTGCCAGCAGGCCAGGGGCTGGAAACACCATATATTTT,CASRPGAGNTIYF
.,.,TRBV4-1,TRBJ1-5,TGCGCCAGCAGCCAAGATCGACTTCAGCAGCCCCAGCATTTT,CASSQDRLQQPQHF
.,.,TRBV6-1,TRBJ1-2,TGTGCCAGCAGTGAAAGGTCCGCTCGTAACTATGGCTACACCTTC,CASSERSARNYGYTF
.,once,TRBV7-2,TRBJ2-7,TGTGCCAGCAGCTTAGGGACGGGATACGAGCAGTACTTC,CASSLGTGYEQYF
TRBD1,.,TRBV30,TRBJ2-7,TGTGCCTGGAGGACGGGACAGGCGCCTCGGTGGTACTTC,CAWRTGQAPRWYF
.,.,TRBV10-3,TRBJ1-1,TGTGCCATCAAGCCGGGACATACGAAGGGGTACGCATACAGCCGGGGCAGGGACACTGAAGCTTTCTTT,CAIKPGHTKGYAYSRGRDTEAFF
TRBD1,.,TRBV19,TRBJ1-2,TGTGCCAGTAGTATAACAGGGGGCGCCTCGTGGGGCTACACCTTC,CASSITGGASWGYTF
.,.,TRBV2,TRBJ2-7,TGTGCCAGCAGTGAAGCCTCGACAGGACCCCACGAGCAGTACTTC,CASSEASTGPHEQYF
.,.,TRBV28,TRBJ2-1,TGTGCCAGCAGAGACGGGGAGGCCTACAATGAGCAGTTCTTC,CASRDGEAYNEQFF
.,.,TRBV12-1,TRBJ1-2,TGTGCCAGCAGTAGGGCAAACTATGGCTACACCTTC,CASSRANYGYTF
TRBD1,.,TRBV2,TRBJ1-6,TGTGCCAGCGGGGACAGGGTCCGTACTAATTCACCCCTCCACTTT,CASGDRVRTNSPLHF
TRBD1,once,TRBV5-1,TRBJ2-3,TGCGCCAGCAGCCCGGACAGGGGCGGAGGTACGCAGTATTTT,CASSPDRGGGTQYF
.,.,TRBV5-1,TRBJ1-1,TGCGCCAGCAGCTTGGCTGGGGCGAAGAACACTGAAGCTTTCTTT,CASSLAGAKNTEAFF